This TCR beta chain derives from a study of T cells after yellow fever vaccination. Regarding the study as a whole: Some clonotypes were seen in both the CD4 and the CD8 compartments. These made up a small share and likely arose from convergent recombination.

Germline V gene sequence: CDR1 LGHNA, CDR2 YSLEER. The trim removed 0 bases at V and 11 bases at J, leaving 18 bases unmatched. The CDR3 has 18 residues. 5'RACE template switching produced TCR cDNA carrying a universal primer site and UMIs. TCRdb re-called the 5' RACE reads with MiXCR, one entry per CDR3 protein. The data show 300,000 to 350,000 distinct CDR3 sequences, 3.5% to 5% seen once. This clonotype was seen only a few times. Its antigen remains unidentified. The sample was PBMCs, taken 15 days after the yellow fever booster vaccination. The sequence derives from a man aged 18 to 29 who received the YFV17D yellow fever vaccine. This chain joins TRBV4-3 and TRBJ2-2; 7 positions agree with TRBD2. The CDR3 protein is CASSQDTRAAGRVGELFF. CDR3 DNA sequence: TGCGCCAGCAGCCAAGACACGAGAGCTGCAGGGAGGGTCGGTGAGCTGTTTTTT.